Below, 13 T cell receptor beta chains from the same sample are listed, as sequenced in a study of blood T cell repertoires in COVID-19. The protocol was immunoSEQ multiplex PCR, while the TCRdb copy is restricted to in-frame clones and leaves out a portion. This table holds approximately 200,000 clones, about 87% found once. The specimen was PBMCs or T cells enriched from blood (not recorded which). These receptor sequences come from a man aged 25-45 years who had recovered from COVID-19.

This rearrangement joins TRBV7-2 to TRBJ1-2; 8 nucleotides line up with TRBD1. CDR1 SGHTA and CDR2 FQGNSA come from the germline V gene. The CDR3 is 16 amino acids. Losses at the gene ends were 5 bases for V and 8 bases for J; bases not matched to a gene: 16. The chain's CDR3 is CASSTIQGVGLGGYTF. CDR3 nucleotides: TGTGCCAGCAGCACAATACAGGGGGTCGGTCTGGGAGGCTACACCTTC.

The chain has TRBV18 and TRBJ2-5; tentatively, D is TRBD1 (6 bases). This CDR3 comprises 15 residues. Germline V lookup: CDR1 KGHSH, CDR2 LQKENI. V lost 3 bases and J 0 bases, leaving 11 bases between the germline ends. CDR3 DNA sequence: TGTGCCAGCTCACCCTGGACAGCGTACCAAGAGACCCAGTACTTC. It translates to CASSPWTAYQETQYF. Full variable domain (missing parts from reference TRBV18 and TRBJ2-5): NAGVMQNPRHLVRRRGQEARLRCSPMKGHSHVYWYRQLPEEGLKFMVYLQKENIIDESGMPKERFSAEFPKEGPSILRIQQVVRGDSAAYFCASSPWTAYQETQYFGPGTRLLVL.

A remark on this clone: Mismatch with germline at one junction end may stem from a read error. V is TRBV11-3 and J is TRBJ2-7, with D hard to call. The germline CDR1 and CDR2 sequences are SGHNT and YENEEA. The CDR3 totals 12 residues. This CDR3 is CASSLDASEQYF. As DNA, the CDR3 is TGTGCCAGCAGCCTAGACGCGTCGGAGCAGTACTTC.

The genes are TRBV2 and TRBJ1-6; D is unresolved. The CDR3 covers 13 residues. Trimming took off 6 bases at V and 9 bases at J, with 12 bases between the two ends. The germline V gene has CDR1 SNHLY and CDR2 FYNNEI. CDR3 DNA: TGTGCCAGCAGATCCGGGGAACCTTCACCCCTCCACTTT. It translates to CASRSGEPSPLHF.

The chain combines TRBV27 with TRBJ2-3; 11 bases are shared with TRBD2. The CDR3 totals 16 residues. V lost 4 bases and J lost 0; bases outside the gene matches: 3. Germline loops: CDR1 MNHEY, CDR2 SMNVEV (reference sequence). This CDR3 reads CASSSTSGSSTDTQYF. CDR3 DNA sequence: TGTGCCAGCAGTTCCACTAGCGGGAGTAGCACAGATACGCAGTATTTT.

The chain joins TRBV5-6 to TRBJ1-3, with D possibly TRBD1 on 6 matching bases. V lost 2 bases and J 2 bases, leaving 8 bases between the germline ends. The CDR3 runs 14 residues. Looked up from germline, CDR1 is SGHDT and CDR2 is YYEEEE. CDR3 sequence reads: CASSFEGAGNTIYF. The CDR3 nucleotides read TGTGCCAGCAGCTTTGAGGGGGCTGGAAACACCATATATTTT.

The J gene is TRBJ1-3, the V gene TRBV28; 7 bases fit TRBD1. This CDR3 is built from 16 residues. From germline, CDR1 is MDHEN and CDR2 SYDVKM. J gave up 0 bases and V 3 bases, and 5 bases lay outside the gene matches. CDR3 residues: CASSFVQGISGNTIYF. The CDR3 DNA reads TGTGCCAGCAGTTTCGTACAGGGGATCTCTGGAAACACCATATATTTT.

The J gene is TRBJ2-6, the V gene TRBV19; weak D call: TRBD1 (6 bases). Trimming left V 6 bases short and J 0 bases short, with 15 bases between. Germline loops: CDR1 LNHDA, CDR2 SQIVND (reference sequence). This CDR3 has 17 residues. The CDR3 spells CASRTGTSLSGANVLTF. The DNA of the CDR3 is TGTGCCAGTAGGACCGGGACATCCCTCTCTGGGGCCAACGTCCTGACTTTC.

The V call is TRBV27, the J call TRBJ1-3; TRBD1 agrees at 7 bases. The V and J ends lost 5 bases and 4 bases, in that order; junction bases with no gene match: 5. This CDR3 region has 14 residues. Germline values: CDR1 MNHEY, CDR2 SMNVEV (reference sequence). CDR3 amino acids: CASSQTGYGNTIYF. CDR3 sequence (DNA): TGTGCCAGCAGTCAGACAGGGTACGGAAACACCATATATTTT.

This clone was recorded only once. Different DNA sequences within this sample yield the same CDR3. CDR3 DNA: TGTGCCAGCAGGGACAGAAGCAATCAGCCCCAGCATTTT. The encoded protein is CASRDRSNQPQHF. The chain carries TRBV2 and TRBJ1-5; D is perhaps TRBD1 (6 bases). Germline values: CDR1 SNHLY, CDR2 FYNNEI. V gave up 6 bases and J gave up 1 base, with 7 bases separating them. CDR3 length: 13 residues. The full variable domain, completed using reference TRBV2 and TRBJ1-5, is EPEVTQTPSHQVTQMGQEVILRCVPISNHLYFYWYRQILGQKVEFLVSFYNNEISEKSEIFDDQFSVERPDGSNFTLKIRSTKLEDSAMYFCASRDRSNQPQHFGDGTRLSIL.

This chain links TRBV6-4 with TRBJ2-3; 9 nucleotides line up with TRBD2. This CDR3 has 15 residues. In germline, CDR1 is MRHNA, CDR2 SNTAGT. V shed 4 bases, J shed 0 bases, and the junction held 2 bases outside the gene matches. CDR3 sequence (DNA): TGTGCCAGCAGTGCTAGCGGGGTCAGCACAGATACGCAGTATTTT. Amino acid sequence: CASSASGVSTDTQYF.

This chain connects TRBV7-2 to TRBJ2-1, with D maybe TRBD2 (5 bases). This CDR3 region has 14 residues. Trimming stripped 5 bases from V and 9 bases from J, with 17 bases between. Germline V CDR1 and CDR2: SGHTA, FQGNSA. The CDR3 reads CASSPRGQNVEQFF. CDR3 nucleotide sequence: TGTGCCAGCAGCCCACGAGGGCAGAACGTTGAGCAGTTCTTC.

V is TRBV4-3 and J is TRBJ2-5, with D hard to call. The CDR3 spans 16 residues. Trimming left V 0 bases short and J 3 bases short, with 14 bases between. Germline CDR1 reads LGHNA; CDR2 reads YSLEER. The CDR3 sequence is CASSQDWVGSKETQYF. The CDR3 DNA sequence: TGCGCCAGCAGCCAAGATTGGGTGGGCAGCAAAGAGACCCAGTACTTC.